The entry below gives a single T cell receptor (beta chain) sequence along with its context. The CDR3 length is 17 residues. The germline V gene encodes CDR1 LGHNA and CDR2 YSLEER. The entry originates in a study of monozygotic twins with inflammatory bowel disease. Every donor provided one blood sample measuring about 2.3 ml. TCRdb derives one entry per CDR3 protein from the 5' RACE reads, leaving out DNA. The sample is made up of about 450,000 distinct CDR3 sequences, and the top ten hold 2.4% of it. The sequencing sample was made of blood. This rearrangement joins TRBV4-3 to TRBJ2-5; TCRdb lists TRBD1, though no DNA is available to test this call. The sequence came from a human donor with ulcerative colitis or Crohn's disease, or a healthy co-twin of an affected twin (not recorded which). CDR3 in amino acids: CASSRGWRVEGGETQYF.